This record looks at one T cell receptor beta chain sequence and its context. The antigen is undetermined. The data originate from a study of cytomegalovirus exposure and HLA in healthy donors. Study-wide results and caveats: The study labeled more than 150 TCR beta chains cytomegalovirus-associated.

CDR3 length: 15 amino acids. Germline CDR1 reads SGHNT; CDR2 reads YYREEE (reference sequence). V shed 3 bases and J 2 bases; nucleotides not matched to a gene: 7. With 60 Vbeta and 13 Jbeta primers, the PCR was carried out. Using immunoSEQ multiplex PCR, the repertoire was profiled, and TCRdb retains in-frame clones only, with some absent. Its clone listing holds roughly 140,000 clones. The chain uses TRBV5-4 and TRBJ1-2, with 7 nucleotides matching TRBD1. The sequence derives from a middle-aged man in good health and CMV-seronegative. The sequenced sample was PBMCs. The CDR3 DNA reads TGTGCCAGCAGCTGGGGGACAGTTGGGAACTATGGCTACACCTTC. Its translation is CASSWGTVGNYGYTF. The whole variable domain, remainder taken from reference TRBV5-4 and TRBJ1-2, is ETGVTQSPTHLIKTRGQQVTLRCSSQSGHNTVSWYQQALGQGPQFIFQYYREEENGRGNFPPRFSGLQFPNYSSELNVNALELDDSALYLCASSWGTVGNYGYTFGSGTRLTVV.